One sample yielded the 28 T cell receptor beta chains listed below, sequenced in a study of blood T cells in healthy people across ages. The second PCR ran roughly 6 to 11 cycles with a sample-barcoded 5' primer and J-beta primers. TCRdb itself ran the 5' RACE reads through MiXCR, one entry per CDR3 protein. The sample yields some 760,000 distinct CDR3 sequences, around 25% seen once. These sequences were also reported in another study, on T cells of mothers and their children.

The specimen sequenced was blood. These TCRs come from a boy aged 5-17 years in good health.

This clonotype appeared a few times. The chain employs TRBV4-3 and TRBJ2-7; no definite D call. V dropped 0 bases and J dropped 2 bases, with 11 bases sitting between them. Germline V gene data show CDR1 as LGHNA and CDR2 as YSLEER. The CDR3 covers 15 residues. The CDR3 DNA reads TGCGCCAGCAGCCAAGATGCAGGCAGCCCCTACGAGCAGTACTTC. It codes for CASSQDAGSPYEQYF.

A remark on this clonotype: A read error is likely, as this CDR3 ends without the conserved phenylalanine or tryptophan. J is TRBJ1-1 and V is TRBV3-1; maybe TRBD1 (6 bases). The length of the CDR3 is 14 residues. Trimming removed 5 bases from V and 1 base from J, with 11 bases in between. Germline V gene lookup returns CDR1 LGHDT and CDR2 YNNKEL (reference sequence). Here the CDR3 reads CASSSRDKNTEAFL. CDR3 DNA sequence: TGTGCCAGCAGCTCCCGGGACAAGAACACTGAAGCTTTCCTT.

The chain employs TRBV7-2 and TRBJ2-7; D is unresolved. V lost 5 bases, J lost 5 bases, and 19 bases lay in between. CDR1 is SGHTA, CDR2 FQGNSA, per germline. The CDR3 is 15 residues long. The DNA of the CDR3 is TGTGCCAGCAGCACAGAGCGAGTTGGAAAGGACGAGCAGTACTTC. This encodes CASSTERVGKDEQYF.

The CDR3 loop is CAISDAREQYF. CDR3 coding DNA: TGTGCCATCAGTGACGCCCGCGAGCAGTACTTC. The chain couples TRBV10-3 to TRBJ2-5; no reliable D call. The J call may be wrong; the DNA end is better matched by TRBJ2-7. The CDR3 is 11 amino acids. Germline loops: CDR1 ENHRY, CDR2 SYGVKD.

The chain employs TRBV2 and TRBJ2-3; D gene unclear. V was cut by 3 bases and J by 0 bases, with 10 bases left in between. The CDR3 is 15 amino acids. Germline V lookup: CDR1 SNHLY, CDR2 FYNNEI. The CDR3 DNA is TGTGCCAGCAGTGAGTCTACCTCTAGCACAGATACGCAGTATTTT. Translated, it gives CASSESTSSTDTQYF.

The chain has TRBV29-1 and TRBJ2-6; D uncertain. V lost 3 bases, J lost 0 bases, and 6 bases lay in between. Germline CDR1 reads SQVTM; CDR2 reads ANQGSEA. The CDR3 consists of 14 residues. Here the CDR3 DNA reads TGCAGCGTTGAGGCCGGCTCTGGGGCCAACGTCCTGACTTTC. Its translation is CSVEAGSGANVLTF.

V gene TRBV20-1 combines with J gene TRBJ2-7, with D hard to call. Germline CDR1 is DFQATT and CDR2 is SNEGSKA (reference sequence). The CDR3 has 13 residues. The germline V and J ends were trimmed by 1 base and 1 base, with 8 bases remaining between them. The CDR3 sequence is CSARVLESYEQYF. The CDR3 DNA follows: TGCAGTGCTAGAGTCCTGGAATCCTACGAGCAGTACTTC.

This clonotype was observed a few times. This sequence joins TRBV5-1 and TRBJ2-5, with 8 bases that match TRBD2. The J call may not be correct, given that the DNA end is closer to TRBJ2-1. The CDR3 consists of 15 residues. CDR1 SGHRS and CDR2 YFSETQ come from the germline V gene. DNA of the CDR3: TGCGCCAGCAGCTCCACTAGCGGATCCTTTGGTGAGCAGTTCTTC. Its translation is CASSSTSGSFGEQFF.

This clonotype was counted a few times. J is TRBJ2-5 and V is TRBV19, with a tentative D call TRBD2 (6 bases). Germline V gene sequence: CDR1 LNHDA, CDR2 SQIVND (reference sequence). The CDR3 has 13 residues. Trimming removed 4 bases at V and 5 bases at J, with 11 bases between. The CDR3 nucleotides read TGTGCCAGTAGTACGGCGGGGAAGGAGACCCAGTACTTC. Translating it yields CASSTAGKETQYF.

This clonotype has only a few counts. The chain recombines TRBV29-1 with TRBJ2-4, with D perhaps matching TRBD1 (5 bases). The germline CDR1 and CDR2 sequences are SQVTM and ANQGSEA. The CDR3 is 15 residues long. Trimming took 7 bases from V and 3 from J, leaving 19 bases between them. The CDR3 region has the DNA TGCAGCGCCGTCCTCCAGGGTATGGGCAAAAACATTCAGTACTTC. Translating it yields CSAVLQGMGKNIQYF.

CDR3 residues: CASSFGTALQETQYF. The CDR3 DNA reads TGTGCCAGCAGTTTCGGGACAGCTCTCCAAGAGACCCAGTACTTC. V and J are TRBV12-3 or TRBV12-4 and TRBJ2-5; TRBD1 aligns across 7 bases. The CDR3 totals 15 residues. Trimming took 3 bases from V and 1 from J; bases not matched to a gene: 5.

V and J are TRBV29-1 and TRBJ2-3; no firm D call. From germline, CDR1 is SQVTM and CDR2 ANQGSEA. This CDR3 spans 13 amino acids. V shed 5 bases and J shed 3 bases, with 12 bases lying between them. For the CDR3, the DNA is TGCAGCGTTATGCGACCCGGAACAGATACGCAGTATTTT. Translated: CSVMRPGTDTQYF.

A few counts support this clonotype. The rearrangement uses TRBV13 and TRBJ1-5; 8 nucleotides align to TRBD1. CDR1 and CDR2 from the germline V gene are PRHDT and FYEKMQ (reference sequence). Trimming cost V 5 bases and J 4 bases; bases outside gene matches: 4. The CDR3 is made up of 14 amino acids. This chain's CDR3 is CASSLRDRNQPQHF. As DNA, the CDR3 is TGTGCCAGCAGCCTCCGGGACAGGAATCAGCCCCAGCATTTT.

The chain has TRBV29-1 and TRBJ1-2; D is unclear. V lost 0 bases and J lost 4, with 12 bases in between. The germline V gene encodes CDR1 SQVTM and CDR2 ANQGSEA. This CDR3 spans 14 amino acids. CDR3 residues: CSVEDFPGSYGYTF. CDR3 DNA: TGCAGCGTTGAAGATTTCCCGGGGTCCTATGGCTACACCTTC.

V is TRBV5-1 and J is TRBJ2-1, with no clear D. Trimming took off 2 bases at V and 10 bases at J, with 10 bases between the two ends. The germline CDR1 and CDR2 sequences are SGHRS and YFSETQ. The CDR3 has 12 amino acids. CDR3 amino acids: CASSFLYLEQFF. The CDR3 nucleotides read TGCGCCAGCAGCTTCCTCTACTTAGAGCAGTTCTTC.

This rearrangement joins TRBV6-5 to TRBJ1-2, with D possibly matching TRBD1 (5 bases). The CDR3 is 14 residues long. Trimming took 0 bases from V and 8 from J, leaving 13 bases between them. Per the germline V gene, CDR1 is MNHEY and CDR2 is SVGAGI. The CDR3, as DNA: TGTGCCAGCAGTTACTCGAGCTTGGGGGACGGCTACACCTTC. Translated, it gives CASSYSSLGDGYTF.

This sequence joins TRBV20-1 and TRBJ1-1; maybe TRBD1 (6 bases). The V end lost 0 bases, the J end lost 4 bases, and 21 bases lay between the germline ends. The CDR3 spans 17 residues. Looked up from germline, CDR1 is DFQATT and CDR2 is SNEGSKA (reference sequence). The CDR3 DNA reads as TGCAGTGCTAGAGATCAGGCGGTATACAGGGACTCCACTGAAGCTTTCTTT. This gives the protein CSARDQAVYRDSTEAFF.

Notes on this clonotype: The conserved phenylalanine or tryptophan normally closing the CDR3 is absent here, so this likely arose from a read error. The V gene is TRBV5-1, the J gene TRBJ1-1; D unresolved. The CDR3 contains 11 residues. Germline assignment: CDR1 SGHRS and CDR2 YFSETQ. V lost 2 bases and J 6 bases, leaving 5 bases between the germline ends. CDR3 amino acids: CASSLGPEAFL. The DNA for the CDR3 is TGCGCCAGCAGCTTAGGGCCTGAAGCTTTCCTT.

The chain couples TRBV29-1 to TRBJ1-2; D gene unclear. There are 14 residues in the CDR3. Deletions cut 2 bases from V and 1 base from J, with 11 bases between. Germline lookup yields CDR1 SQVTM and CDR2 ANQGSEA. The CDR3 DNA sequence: TGCAGCGTTGAACACGGAGGTAGTAACTATGGCTACACCTTC. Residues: CSVEHGGSNYGYTF.

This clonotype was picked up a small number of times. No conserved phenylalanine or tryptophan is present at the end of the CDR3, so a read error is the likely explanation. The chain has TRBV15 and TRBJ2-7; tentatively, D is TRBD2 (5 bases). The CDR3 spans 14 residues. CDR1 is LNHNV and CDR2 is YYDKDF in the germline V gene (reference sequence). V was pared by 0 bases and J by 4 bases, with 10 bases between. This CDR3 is CATSRDPSGYEQYL. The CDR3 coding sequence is TGTGCCACCAGCAGAGATCCCAGCGGTTACGAGCAGTACCTC.

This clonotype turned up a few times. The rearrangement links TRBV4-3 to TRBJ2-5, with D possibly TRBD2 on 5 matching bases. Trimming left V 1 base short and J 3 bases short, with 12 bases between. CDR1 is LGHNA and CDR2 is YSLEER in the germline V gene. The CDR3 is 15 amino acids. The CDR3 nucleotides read TGCGCCAGCAGCCAAGTTGTGTCGGAGGAAGAGACCCAGTACTTC. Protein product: CASSQVVSEEETQYF.

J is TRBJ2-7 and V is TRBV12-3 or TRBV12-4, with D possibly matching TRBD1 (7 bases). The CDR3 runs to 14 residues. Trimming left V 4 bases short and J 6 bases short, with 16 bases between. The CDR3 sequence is CASSSHSGGGEQYF. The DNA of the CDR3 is TGTGCCAGCAGTTCTCACTCAGGGGGAGGCGAGCAGTACTTC.

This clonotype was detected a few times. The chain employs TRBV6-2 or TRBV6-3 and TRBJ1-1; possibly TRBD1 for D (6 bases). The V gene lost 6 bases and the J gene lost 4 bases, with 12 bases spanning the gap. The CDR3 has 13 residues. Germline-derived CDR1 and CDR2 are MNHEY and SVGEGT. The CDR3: CASSSEGGTEAFF. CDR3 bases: TGTGCCAGCAGCTCCGAGGGGGGCACTGAAGCTTTCTTT.

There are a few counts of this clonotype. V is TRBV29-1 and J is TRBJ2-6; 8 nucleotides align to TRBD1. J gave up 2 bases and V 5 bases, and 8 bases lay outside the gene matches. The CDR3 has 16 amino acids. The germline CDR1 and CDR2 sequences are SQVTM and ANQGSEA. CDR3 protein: CSVSYRGLTGANVLTF. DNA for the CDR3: TGCAGCGTTTCATACAGGGGGTTAACTGGGGCCAACGTCCTGACTTTC.

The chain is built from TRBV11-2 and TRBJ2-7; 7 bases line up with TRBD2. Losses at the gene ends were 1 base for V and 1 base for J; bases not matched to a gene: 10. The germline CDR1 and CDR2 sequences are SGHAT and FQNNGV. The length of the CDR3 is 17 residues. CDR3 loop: CASSLGRGETQSYEQYF. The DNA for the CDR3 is TGTGCCAGCAGCTTAGGACGGGGGGAGACTCAGTCCTACGAGCAGTACTTC.

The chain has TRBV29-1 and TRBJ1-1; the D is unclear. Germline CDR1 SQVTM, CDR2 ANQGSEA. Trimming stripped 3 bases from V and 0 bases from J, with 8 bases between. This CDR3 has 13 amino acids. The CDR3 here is CSVETDLNTEAFF. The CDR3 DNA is TGCAGCGTTGAGACCGACCTGAACACTGAAGCTTTCTTT.

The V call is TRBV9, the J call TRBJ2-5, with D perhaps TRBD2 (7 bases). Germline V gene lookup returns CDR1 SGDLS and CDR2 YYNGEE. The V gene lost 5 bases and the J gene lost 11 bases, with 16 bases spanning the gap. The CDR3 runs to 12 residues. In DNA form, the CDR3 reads TGTGCCAGCAGTTCCACAGGGCGGGAGCAGTACTTC. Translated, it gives CASSSTGREQYF. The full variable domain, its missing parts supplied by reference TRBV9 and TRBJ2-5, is DSGVTQTPKHLITATGQRVTLRCSPRSGDLSVYWYQQSLDQGLQFLIQYYNGEERAKGNILERFSAQQFPDLHSELNLSSLELGDSALYFCASSSTGREQYFGPGTRLLVL.

CDR3 protein: CASSPLRGSSTDTQYF. In DNA form, the CDR3 reads TGTGCCAGCAGCCCGCTCCGGGGGTCTAGCACAGATACGCAGTATTTT. The genes are TRBV7-3 and TRBJ2-3; a weak D match, TRBD2 (6 bases). Germline V lookup: CDR1 SGHTA, CDR2 FQGTGA. V dropped 5 bases and J dropped 0 bases, with 15 bases sitting between them. This CDR3 spans 16 amino acids.